This TCR beta chain was profiled in a study of cytomegalovirus exposure and HLA in healthy donors. Profiled with immunoSEQ multiplex PCR; TCRdb holds only in-frame clones, not every one. Of around 50,000 clones in the sample, approximately 93% were seen once. The V and J ends lost 0 bases and 4 bases respectively, with 17 bases between them. The CDR3 contains 17 residues. CDR1 is SGHRS, CDR2 YFSETQ, per germline. The sample comprised PBMCs. The source is a woman aged 18-29 years in good health and CMV-seronegative. The chain carries TRBV5-1 and TRBJ1-3; D is perhaps TRBD1 (6 bases). The CDR3 DNA is TGCGCCAGCAGCTTGGGGGGATCGACAGGCTGGGGAAACACCATATATTTT. It codes for CASSLGGSTGWGNTIYF.